This T cell receptor beta chain stems from a study of blood T cell repertoires in COVID-19. Original processing notes: Reference gene primers were amplified, and this amplification served to estimate nucleated cell counts. This table comes from immunoSEQ multiplex PCR, and its TCRdb copy is limited to in-frame clones, with some not included. That table furnishes V, J and clone size, whereas the DNA furnished D and trimming. Among approximately 250,000 clones, about 88% were seen once, and the ten largest hold less than 4.5%. The germline V gene has CDR1 SEHNR and CDR2 FQNEAQ (reference sequence). Trimming shortened V by 5 bases and J by 0 bases, and 13 bases separated the two germline ends. The CDR3 runs 16 residues.

The chain recombines TRBV7-9 with TRBJ2-2; D is uncertain. The sequenced sample was peripheral blood. The sequence was collected from a man aged 18 to 30 with active or convalescent COVID-19. The CDR3 nucleotides read TGTGCCAGCAGCCCTCCCGGGTCCGCGAACACCGGGGAGCTGTTTTTT. The encoded protein is CASSPPGSANTGELFF.